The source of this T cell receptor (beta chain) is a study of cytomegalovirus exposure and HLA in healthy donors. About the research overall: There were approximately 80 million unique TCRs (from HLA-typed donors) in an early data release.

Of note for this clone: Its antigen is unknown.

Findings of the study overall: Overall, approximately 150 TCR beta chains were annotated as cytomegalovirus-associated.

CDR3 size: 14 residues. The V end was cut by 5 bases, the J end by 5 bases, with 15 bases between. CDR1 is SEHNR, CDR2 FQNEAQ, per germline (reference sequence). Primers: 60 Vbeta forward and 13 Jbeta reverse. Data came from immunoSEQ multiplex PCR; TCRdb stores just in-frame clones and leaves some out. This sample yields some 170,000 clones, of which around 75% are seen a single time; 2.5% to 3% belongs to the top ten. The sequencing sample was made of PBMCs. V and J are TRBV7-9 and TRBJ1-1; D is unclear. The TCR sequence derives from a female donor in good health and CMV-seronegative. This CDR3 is CASSRTVAGTEAFF. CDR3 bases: TGTGCCAGCAGCAGAACTGTGGCGGGAACTGAAGCTTTCTTT. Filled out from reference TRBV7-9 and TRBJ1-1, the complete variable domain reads DTGVSQNPRHKITKRGQNVTFRCDPISEHNRLYWYRQTLGQGPEFLTYFQNEAQLEKSRLLSDRFSAERPKGSFSTLEIQRTEQGDSAMYLCASSRTVAGTEAFFGQGTRLTVV.